The 30 T cell receptor beta chains below all came from one sample that was sequenced in a study of early T cells in non-severe SARS-CoV-2 infection. TCRdb ran MiXCR on the 5' RACE reads and lists one entry per CDR3 protein. The sample yields roughly 28,000 distinct CDR3 sequences, roughly 4.4% seen once. The sequenced material came from whole blood. The origin of the receptors is an adult who was a healthcare worker with PCR-confirmed SARS-CoV-2 infection or an uninfected control (not recorded which).

This clonotype occurred many times. The chain uses TRBV11-2 and TRBJ2-1; TRBD2 matches 9 bases. J was trimmed by 10 bases and V by 1 base; bases with no gene match: 5. The CDR3 consists of 14 residues. Germline CDR1 and CDR2: SGHAT and FQNNGV. The CDR3 DNA reads TGTGCCAGCAGCTTAGTGCGGGAGGGTTGGGAGCAGTTCTTC. Translating gives CASSLVREGWEQFF.

This clonotype showed up many times. The rearrangement uses TRBV20-1 and TRBJ1-1; weak D call: TRBD1 (5 bases). The CDR3 is 16 amino acids. CDR1 is DFQATT, CDR2 SNEGSKA, per germline (reference sequence). V was cut by 0 bases and J by 4 bases, with 18 bases left in between. DNA of the CDR3: TGCAGTGCTAGAGATCTTGGGGGACCGGGGAGCACTGAAGCTTTCTTT. Amino acid sequence: CSARDLGGPGSTEAFF.

This clonotype was seen only a few times. A junction boundary mismatches the germline segment, possibly from a read error. The J gene is TRBJ2-1, the V gene TRBV7-7, with D perhaps assigned TRBD1 or TRBD2 (5 bases each). The CDR3 spans 14 residues. Germline lookup yields CDR1 SSHAT and CDR2 FNYEAQ (reference sequence). CDR3 residues: CASSPGTLYNEQFF. The CDR3 DNA follows: TGTGCTAGCAGCCCCGGGACGCTATACAATGAGCAGTTCTTC.

This clonotype was picked up many times. V usage is TRBV12-3 or TRBV12-4 and J usage is TRBJ1-1, with 8 positions matching TRBD1. V shed 7 bases and J 4 bases; nucleotides not matched to a gene: 5. CDR3 length: 13 residues. CDR3 loop: CASTQDRATEAFF. The CDR3, as DNA: TGTGCCAGCACCCAGGACAGGGCCACTGAAGCTTTCTTT.

Only a few counts were recorded for this clonotype. The chain links TRBV20-1 to TRBJ2-5; D is perhaps TRBD2 (6 bases). This CDR3 region has 13 residues. The V end was cut by 2 bases, the J end by 3 bases, with 10 bases between. CDR1 is DFQATT and CDR2 is SNEGSKA in the germline V gene (reference sequence). The CDR3 region has the DNA TGCAGTGCTAGAATGTCGGGGGAAGAGACCCAGTACTTC. Protein product: CSARMSGEETQYF.

The chain has TRBV7-3 and TRBJ2-2, with D perhaps assigned TRBD1 or TRBD2 (5 bases each). Germline loops: CDR1 SGHTA, CDR2 FQGTGA. V was cut by 2 bases and J by 9 bases, with 10 bases left in between. The CDR3 is 13 amino acids. The CDR3 is CASSLGGSRELFF. The CDR3 DNA reads TGTGCCAGCAGCTTAGGGGGAAGCCGGGAGCTGTTTTTT. The whole variable domain, remainder taken from reference TRBV7-3 and TRBJ2-2, is GAGVSQTPSNKVTEKGKYVELRCDPISGHTALYWYRQSLGQGPEFLIYFQGTGAADDSGLPNDRFFAVRPEGSVSTLKIQRTERGDSAVYLCASSLGGSRELFFGEGSRLTVL.

The table lists this clonotype with many counts. The chain links TRBV27 to TRBJ1-1; 7 bases are shared with TRBD1. V was pared by 4 bases and J by 5 bases, with 7 bases of the junction left unmatched. CDR1 and CDR2 (germline): MNHEY, SMNVEV (reference sequence). This CDR3 has 14 amino acids. CDR3 in amino acids: CASSWTGGRTEAFF. CDR3 nucleotide sequence: TGTGCCAGCAGTTGGACAGGAGGGAGGACTGAAGCTTTCTTT.

The sample holds a few counts of this clonotype. The V and J genes are TRBV6-2 or TRBV6-3 and TRBJ1-2; D perhaps matches TRBD1 (6 bases). The CDR3 has 17 amino acids. Trimming cost V 0 bases and J 3 bases, with 17 bases left between them. The germline V gene encodes CDR1 MNHEY and CDR2 SVGEGT. CDR3 nucleotides: TGTGCCAGCAGTTACTCGACTCAGGGGAGGATGGACTATGGCTACACCTTC. As protein: CASSYSTQGRMDYGYTF.

This clonotype was observed many times. The chain has TRBV6-5 and TRBJ2-5; TRBD2 is a possible D gene (6 bases). This CDR3 spans 14 amino acids. Germline CDR1 and CDR2: MNHEY and SVGAGI. V was cut by 2 bases and J by 4 bases, with 11 bases left in between. CDR3 bases: TGTGCCAGCAGTTACGGGCCGGGGGTAGAGACCCAGTACTTC. Protein sequence: CASSYGPGVETQYF.

By frequency in the sample, this clonotype is medium-sized (0.01 to 0.1%). The chain uses TRBV6-6 and TRBJ2-1; 10 bases agree with TRBD1. J gave up 7 bases and V 0 bases, and 6 bases lay outside the gene matches. The CDR3 contains 16 residues. In germline, CDR1 is MNHNY, CDR2 SVGAGI (reference sequence). CDR3 residues: CASSYSDRGPVNEQFF. The CDR3 coding sequence is TGTGCCAGCAGTTACTCCGACAGGGGGCCGGTGAATGAGCAGTTCTTC.

Many counts were recorded for this clonotype. The chain combines TRBV6-2 or TRBV6-3 with TRBJ2-6; D is uncertain. V gave up 0 bases and J gave up 0 bases, with 3 bases separating them. The CDR3 is made up of 15 amino acids. CDR1 and CDR2 (germline): MNHEY, SVGEGT. CDR3 region: CASSYSSSGANVLTF. The CDR3 DNA follows: TGTGCCAGCAGTTACTCGAGCTCTGGGGCCAACGTCCTGACTTTC.

The chain uses TRBV29-1 and TRBJ2-5; 9 nucleotides match TRBD2. The CDR3 is made up of 15 amino acids. From germline, CDR1 is SQVTM and CDR2 ANQGSEA. V lost 3 bases, J lost 5 bases, and 10 bases stayed unmatched. This chain's CDR3 is CSVEVAGVGMETQYF. CDR3 DNA: TGCAGCGTTGAGGTAGCGGGAGTCGGAATGGAGACCCAGTACTTC.

The table lists this clonotype with many counts. The V and J genes are TRBV6-2 or TRBV6-3 and TRBJ2-1; unclear D gene. Per germline, CDR1 MNHEY and CDR2 SVGEGT. The CDR3 is 14 residues long. Trimming cost V 2 bases and J 5 bases, with 10 bases left between them. The CDR3 DNA sequence: TGTGCCAGCAGTTACCGGTCCTTTAACAATGAGCAGTTCTTC. Protein: CASSYRSFNNEQFF.

This clonotype showed up many times. The V and J genes are TRBV29-1 and TRBJ1-4; D unclear. Between the trimmed V and J ends, which lost 4 bases and 8 bases, there was a span of 14 bases. This CDR3 has 13 amino acids. CDR1 and CDR2 from the germline V gene are SQVTM and ANQGSEA. Here the CDR3 reads CSVVAGVGEKLFF. The CDR3 nucleotides are TGCAGCGTTGTCGCCGGGGTAGGGGAAAAACTGTTTTTT.

There are many counts of this clonotype. The rearrangement joins TRBV6-1 to TRBJ2-7; D call uncertain. CDR3 length: 12 residues. V lost 8 bases and J 0 bases, leaving 8 bases between the germline ends. Germline V lookup: CDR1 MNHNS, CDR2 SASEGT. The CDR3 DNA reads TGTGCCAGCCTTGGTCCCTCCTACGAGCAGTACGTC. Its translation: CASLGPSYEQYV.

This clonotype was picked up many times. The chain is built from TRBV11-2 and TRBJ2-5, with TRBD2 identical over 8 bases. Germline V lookup: CDR1 SGHAT, CDR2 FQNNGV. With V trimmed by 2 bases and J by 1 base, 6 bases remained unmatched. The CDR3 runs to 16 residues. The CDR3 sequence: CASSLRSGRGQETQYF. CDR3 coding DNA: TGTGCCAGCAGCTTAAGAAGCGGGAGAGGCCAAGAGACCCAGTACTTC. The variable domain in full, with the rest retrieved from reference TRBV11-2 and TRBJ2-5, is EAGVAQSPRYKIIEKRQSVAFWCNPISGHATLYWYQQILGQGPKLLIQFQNNGVVDDSQLPKDRFSAERLKGVDSTLKIQPAKLEDSAVYLCASSLRSGRGQETQYFGPGTRLLVL.

Concerning this clonotype: A read error may be the cause here, since a much bigger clone is one base away. The chain is built from TRBV6-1 and TRBJ1-1, with a possible D match to TRBD1 (6 bases). The germline V gene has CDR1 MNHNS and CDR2 SASEGT. This CDR3 is 13 amino acids long. The CDR3 reads CVSRKTGNTEAFF. The CDR3 nucleotides are TGTGTCAGCAGGAAGACAGGGAACACTGAAGCTTTCTTT.

This clonotype has a count of ten or more. The chain couples TRBV20-1 to TRBJ2-7; TRBD2 matches at 9 bases. The junction had 1 base not matched to a gene; V was cut back by 0 bases and J by 1 base. The length of the CDR3 is 14 residues. Looked up from germline, CDR1 is DFQATT and CDR2 is SNEGSKA (reference sequence). The CDR3 loop reads CSARDLAGSYEQYF. The CDR3 DNA reads as TGCAGTGCTAGAGATCTAGCGGGATCCTACGAGCAGTACTTC.

This clonotype has a count of ten or more. The V and J genes are TRBV20-1 and TRBJ1-5; D ambiguous. Per the germline V gene, CDR1 is DFQATT and CDR2 is SNEGSKA (reference sequence). V was cut by 1 base and J by 0 bases, with 13 bases left in between. The CDR3 has 16 residues. CDR3 amino acids: CSARGTTDYSNQPQHF. For the CDR3, the DNA is TGCAGTGCTAGAGGGACGACGGATTATAGCAATCAGCCCCAGCATTTT.

This clonotype was recorded many times. This chain links TRBV11-2 with TRBJ2-1, with 10 bases lining up with TRBD2. This CDR3 spans 18 amino acids. J was trimmed by 5 bases and V by 0 bases; bases with no gene match: 10. The germline V gene has CDR1 SGHAT and CDR2 FQNNGV. The CDR3: CASSLDGVAGGLNNEQFF. The CDR3 DNA follows: TGTGCCAGCAGCTTAGATGGAGTAGCGGGAGGTCTGAACAATGAGCAGTTCTTC.

Many counts were recorded for this clonotype. V usage is TRBV29-1 and J usage is TRBJ2-3; the D gene is possibly TRBD1 (7 bases). The CDR3 runs to 13 residues. Germline V gene data show CDR1 as SQVTM and CDR2 as ANQGSEA. Trimming took 7 bases from V and 1 from J, leaving 12 bases between them. CDR3 coding DNA: TGCAGCGCCGACAGGGAGGGCACAGATACGCAGTATTTT. The encoded protein is CSADREGTDTQYF.

The sample holds a few counts of this clonotype. The rearrangement joins TRBV18 to TRBJ2-7; D tentatively fits TRBD1 or TRBD2 (5 bases each). Germline-derived CDR1 and CDR2 are KGHSH and LQKENI. The CDR3 runs 16 residues. V gave up 0 bases and J gave up 1 base, with 13 bases separating them. CDR3 protein: CASSPPGVAGSYEQYF. DNA of the CDR3: TGTGCCAGCTCACCACCGGGGGTAGCTGGATCCTACGAGCAGTACTTC.

This clonotype was recorded many times. The gene calls are TRBV11-1 and TRBJ2-7, with D possibly TRBD2 on 5 matching bases. V gave up 0 bases and J gave up 0 bases, with 9 bases separating them. The CDR3 contains 15 residues. Germline V lookup: CDR1 SGHAT, CDR2 FQDESV (reference sequence). The CDR3 reads CASSLAAESSYEQYV. The CDR3 DNA is TGTGCCAGCAGCTTAGCAGCGGAGAGCTCCTACGAGCAGTACGTC.

At least ten counts were recorded for this clonotype. V and J are TRBV27 and TRBJ1-6, with TRBD1 matching over 9 bases. V was clipped by 7 bases and J by 6 bases; unmatched bases: 1. CDR3 length: 13 amino acids. Per the germline V gene, CDR1 is MNHEY and CDR2 is SMNVEV (reference sequence). The CDR3 region is CASKGQGNSPLHF. DNA for the CDR3: TGTGCCAGCAAGGGACAGGGTAATTCACCCCTCCACTTT.

This clonotype has just a few counts. J is TRBJ2-7 and V is TRBV29-1; 7 nucleotides match TRBD1. Trimming removed 3 bases from V and 3 bases from J; junction bases left unmatched: 8. The CDR3 contains 14 residues. Germline CDR1 and CDR2: SQVTM and ANQGSEA. This CDR3 is CSVERDSDDYEQYF. The CDR3, as DNA: TGCAGCGTTGAGAGGGACAGCGACGACTACGAGCAGTACTTC.

This clonotype was detected ten times or more. The V call is TRBV27, the J call TRBJ2-5; a possible D gene is TRBD2 (5 bases). Germline V CDR1 and CDR2: MNHEY, SMNVEV (reference sequence). V shed 6 bases and J shed 2 bases, with 19 bases lying between them. This CDR3 has 16 amino acids. The CDR3 region has the DNA TGTGCCAGCAGCCTTTACAGCGGAACGATTCAAGAGACCCAGTACTTC. Its protein is CASSLYSGTIQETQYF.

In its sample, this clonotype was seen many times. The gene calls are TRBV7-2 and TRBJ2-2, with TRBD2 identical over 7 bases. The germline gives CDR1 SGHTA, CDR2 FQGNSA. The CDR3 runs to 16 residues. V gave up 1 base and J gave up 5 bases; unmatched junction bases: 7. CDR3: CASSLGRGSRTGELFF. The CDR3 region has the DNA TGTGCCAGCAGCTTAGGTCGCGGGAGTCGTACCGGGGAGCTGTTTTTT. Filled out from reference TRBV7-2 and TRBJ2-2, the complete variable domain reads GAGVSQSPSNKVTEKGKDVELRCDPISGHTALYWYRQSLGQGLEFLIYFQGNSAPDKSGLPSDRFSAERTGGSVSTLTIQRTQQEDSAVYLCASSLGRGSRTGELFFGEGSRLTVL.

This clonotype was counted many times. The CDR3 here is CASSLAGGPDEQFF. CDR3 coding DNA: TGTGCCAGCAGCTTAGCGGGAGGGCCTGACGAGCAGTTCTTC. The genes are TRBV7-2 and TRBJ2-1, with 7 bases fitting TRBD2. The CDR3 is made up of 14 amino acids. Germline-derived CDR1 and CDR2 are SGHTA and FQGNSA. The junction had 6 bases not matched to a gene; V was cut back by 0 bases and J by 10 bases.

The table lists this clonotype with a few counts. The V and J genes are TRBV4-1 and TRBJ2-2, with 8 bases that match TRBD2. Per germline, CDR1 MGHRA and CDR2 YSYEKL. J lost 4 bases, V lost 1 base, and 8 bases had no gene match. This CDR3 has 17 amino acids. The CDR3 reads CASSQVAGGISTGELFF. The CDR3 DNA reads as TGCGCCAGCAGCCAAGTTGCGGGAGGCATCAGCACCGGGGAGCTGTTTTTT.

This clonotype was seen ten or more times. The gene calls are TRBV20-1 and TRBJ2-5; D gene unclear. The V end lost 7 bases, the J end lost 5 bases, and 11 bases lay between the germline ends. The CDR3 has 11 amino acids. CDR1 is DFQATT and CDR2 is SNEGSKA in the germline V gene (reference sequence). CDR3 residues: CSVGPRETQYF. As DNA, the CDR3 is TGCAGTGTCGGTCCAAGGGAGACCCAGTACTTC.